The rows below give T cell receptor beta chains drawn from one sample of a study of blood T cells in healthy people across ages. Each CDR3 protein gets one entry after TCRdb re-called the 5' RACE reads with MiXCR. The repertoire includes roughly 1.6 million distinct CDR3 sequences, 30% to 35% of them detected once, and approximately 11% sits in the top ten. Input material: blood. These receptors all stem from a woman in her twenties or thirties in good health. CDR3s include the opening cysteine and the closing phenylalanine or tryptophan. D genes are given only for firm matches. The size of a clone is reported for some rows only, either as once, few or many, or as a class for expanded clones.

D,size,J,V,CDR3,DNA
TRBD1,.,TRBJ1-1,TRBV7-8,CASRHGTGAPTEAFF,TGTGCCAGCAGACATGGGACAGGGGCTCCCACTGAAGCTTTCTTT
.,many,TRBJ2-7,TRBV29-1,CSVGRGTPNEQYF,TGCAGCGTTGGGCGTGGAACCCCCAACGAGCAGTACTTC
TRBD2,many,TRBJ2-7,TRBV29-1,CSVQGDYYEQYF,TGCAGCGTTCAAGGGGACTACTACGAGCAGTACTTC
.,few,TRBJ1-2,TRBV12-3/TRBV12-4,CASSRGGRGYTF,TGTGCCAGCAGTCGAGGGGGTCGTGGCTACACCTTC
.,.,TRBJ2-1,TRBV9,CASSGLISYNEQFF,TGTGCCAGCAGCGGCTTAATTTCCTACAATGAGCAGTTCTTC
TRBD2,.,TRBJ2-5,TRBV24-1,CATSDQRDLKSQEAQYF,TGTGCCACCAGTGATCAGCGGGACCTAAAAAGCCAAGAGGCCCAGTACTTC
TRBD2,many,TRBJ2-5,TRBV10-3,CAISDTSGGSAQYF,TGTGCCATCAGTGACACTAGCGGGGGGTCCGCCCAGTACTTC
TRBD2,few,TRBJ2-5,TRBV12-3/TRBV12-4,CASSLVGTSGKQYF,TGTGCCAGCAGTTTAGTGGGGACTAGCGGGAAGCAGTACTTC
.,few,TRBJ2-5,TRBV9,CASSVVLDGGTQYF,TGTGCCAGCAGCGTAGTGCTAGATGGGGGGACCCAGTACTTC
.,few,TRBJ2-7,TRBV6-5,CASSLTDISYEQYF,TGTGCCAGCAGTTTAACAGATATCTCCTACGAGCAGTACTTC
.,few,TRBJ2-3,TRBV5-1,CASSLEDRRRTQYF,TGCGCCAGCAGCTTGGAAGACAGGAGGCGTACGCAGTATTTT
TRBD2,.,TRBJ2-7,TRBV27,CASSLSGAFDEQYF,TGTGCCAGCAGTTTAAGCGGGGCCTTCGACGAGCAGTACTTC
.,few,TRBJ2-1,TRBV7-6,CASSLMNGDEQFF,TGTGCCAGCAGCTTAATGAACGGGGATGAGCAGTTCTTC
TRBD2,few,TRBJ2-7,TRBV3-1,CASSRKLPGLAGDSYEQYF,TGTGCCAGCAGCCGCAAATTACCGGGACTAGCGGGGGACTCCTACGAGCAGTACTTC
TRBD2,few,TRBJ2-1,TRBV27,CASPGLAGGPQNYTDEQFF,TGTGCCAGCCCAGGACTAGCGGGGGGTCCACAAAATTATACTGATGAGCAGTTCTTC
.,.,TRBJ2-1,TRBV9,CASSTNRVRAQSYYNEQFF,TGTGCCAGCAGCACGAACAGGGTTCGGGCCCAGTCCTACTACAATGAGCAGTTCTTC
.,.,TRBJ1-1,TRBV28,CASTWGGSTEAFF,TGTGCCAGCACGTGGGGAGGGTCCACTGAAGCTTTCTTT
.,.,TRBJ1-2,TRBV4-2,CASSQEYRYTF,TGTGCCAGCAGCCAAGAGTATCGCTACACCTTC
.,.,TRBJ1-2,TRBV29-1,CSVEGGTTPRGDYGYTF,TGCAGCGTTGAGGGCGGGACAACTCCTCGGGGGGACTATGGCTACACCTTC
.,many,TRBJ2-7,TRBV29-1,CSVERAGVGEQYF,TGCAGCGTTGAGAGGGCAGGGGTCGGCGAGCAGTACTTC
.,many,TRBJ1-2,TRBV29-1,CSVASIRAPGYGYTF,TGCAGCGTTGCATCAATACGGGCGCCCGGCTATGGCTACACCTTC
.,.,TRBJ2-7,TRBV9,CASSTQSGFSYEQYF,TGTGCCAGCAGCACCCAGAGCGGTTTCTCCTACGAGCAGTACTTC
.,many,TRBJ2-3,TRBV24-1,CATSVGSTQYF,TGTGCCACCAGTGTGGGGAGTACGCAGTATTTT
.,.,TRBJ2-1,TRBV7-2,CASSLEAGNNEQFF,TGTGCCAGCAGCTTAGAGGCGGGGAACAATGAGCAGTTCTTC
.,.,TRBJ2-4,TRBV28,CASSSDGRPKNIQYF,TGTGCCAGCAGCTCTGACGGGCGTCCCAAAAACATTCAGTACTTC
TRBD1,.,TRBJ1-2,TRBV7-2,CASSERSSGQGTYGYTF,TGTGCCAGCAGCGAGCGAAGTTCGGGACAGGGGACCTATGGCTACACCTTC
TRBD2,many,TRBJ2-1,TRBV4-1,CASSQDLDGRVWKPYNEQFF,TGCGCCAGCAGCCAAGATCTGGACGGGAGGGTCTGGAAACCCTACAATGAGCAGTTCTTC
.,.,TRBJ2-7,TRBV20-1,CSARGVRSYEQYF,TGCAGTGCTAGGGGGGTGAGGTCCTACGAGCAGTACTTC